The 9 T cell receptor beta chains listed next were all sequenced from one sample in a study of T cells of healthy individuals. Using its own MiXCR run on the 5' RACE reads, TCRdb lists one record per CDR3 protein. Of around 100,000 distinct CDR3 sequences in the sample, roughly 18% were seen once. The receptors originated from a human donor in good health.

At least ten counts were recorded for this clonotype. The gene calls are TRBV28 and TRBJ2-2; D unresolved. Trimming pared 3 bases from V and 4 bases from J, leaving 6 bases between. This CDR3 is 13 amino acids long. The germline V gene has CDR1 MDHEN and CDR2 SYDVKM. CDR3 amino acids: CASSFLGTGELFF. The CDR3 DNA reads TGTGCCAGCAGTTTTTTAGGCACCGGGGAGCTGTTTTTT.

This clonotype has a count of ten or more. This chain connects TRBV19 to TRBJ1-5, with D perhaps matching TRBD1 (5 bases). The CDR3 runs to 15 residues. With 1 base removed from V and 3 bases from J, the gap between germline ends came to 10 bases. Germline CDR1 and CDR2: LNHDA and SQIVND (reference sequence). The CDR3 DNA reads as TGTGCCAGTAGTATAGTGGGGCTCTCCAATCAGCCCCAGCATTTT. Protein: CASSIVGLSNQPQHF.

In this sample, this clonotype turned up a few times. The chain is built from TRBV5-4 and TRBJ2-3; a possible D gene is TRBD1 (6 bases). The CDR3 is 13 residues long. The V and J ends lost 5 bases and 6 bases respectively, with 13 bases between them. The germline gives CDR1 SGHNT, CDR2 YYREEE (reference sequence). The CDR3 region has the DNA TGTGCCAGCAGGGGGGCCCTTGAGGATACGCAGTATTTT. This codes for CASRGALEDTQYF.

This sequence joins TRBV6-5 and TRBJ1-1; maybe TRBD1 (6 bases). V lost 6 bases and J 6 bases, leaving 17 bases between the germline ends. CDR3 size: 14 residues. Germline CDR1 and CDR2: MNHEY and SVGAGI. The CDR3 DNA sequence: TGTGCCAGCAGCTTACAGGGAATTCTTCCTGAAGCTTTCTTT. Amino acid sequence: CASSLQGILPEAFF.

The CDR3 loop reads CASSLTGEETQYF. As DNA, the CDR3 is TGTGCCAGCAGCCTCACAGGGGAAGAGACCCAGTACTTC. The rearrangement uses TRBV7-9 and TRBJ2-5; TRBD1 matches at 7 bases. This CDR3 region has 13 residues. The germline V gene has CDR1 SEHNR and CDR2 FQNEAQ (reference sequence). Unmatched junction bases numbered 3, after V lost 5 bases and J lost 3 bases.

This chain links TRBV12-3 or TRBV12-4 with TRBJ2-5, with D possibly being TRBD1 (5 bases). Trimming removed 5 bases at V and 2 bases at J, with 6 bases between. The length of the CDR3 is 12 residues. The DNA of the CDR3 is TGTGCCAGCAGTGACAGTCAAGAGACCCAGTACTTC. Amino acid sequence: CASSDSQETQYF.

This clonotype was observed many times. This chain links TRBV10-3 with TRBJ1-5, with a possible D match to TRBD1 (6 bases). The germline CDR1 and CDR2 sequences are ENHRY and SYGVKD. The V and J ends lost 10 bases and 5 bases respectively, with 15 bases between them. The CDR3 length is 13 residues. The chain's CDR3 is CATTGFGDQPQHF. The CDR3 coding sequence is TGTGCCACCACAGGGTTTGGGGATCAGCCCCAGCATTTT.

This clonotype has just a few counts. The J gene is TRBJ1-5, the V gene TRBV6-2 or TRBV6-3; maybe TRBD1 (5 bases). Germline loops: CDR1 MNHEY, CDR2 SVGEGT. The CDR3 runs to 17 residues. V was shortened by 7 bases and J by 1 base, with 20 bases between the two germline ends. The CDR3: CASISIRGQGSNQPQHF. CDR3 nucleotide sequence: TGTGCCAGCATCTCTATTCGGGGCCAAGGAAGCAATCAGCCCCAGCATTTT.

The CDR3 nucleotides read TGTGCCAGCAGCCCCAGGAGGGGTGGGGACGAAAAACTGTTTTTT. This codes for CASSPRRGGDEKLFF. J is TRBJ1-4 and V is TRBV4-2; perhaps TRBD1 as D (5 bases). The germline V and J ends were trimmed by 4 bases and 8 bases, with 17 bases remaining between them. Germline loops: CDR1 LGHNA, CDR2 YNFKEQ. CDR3 length: 15 amino acids.